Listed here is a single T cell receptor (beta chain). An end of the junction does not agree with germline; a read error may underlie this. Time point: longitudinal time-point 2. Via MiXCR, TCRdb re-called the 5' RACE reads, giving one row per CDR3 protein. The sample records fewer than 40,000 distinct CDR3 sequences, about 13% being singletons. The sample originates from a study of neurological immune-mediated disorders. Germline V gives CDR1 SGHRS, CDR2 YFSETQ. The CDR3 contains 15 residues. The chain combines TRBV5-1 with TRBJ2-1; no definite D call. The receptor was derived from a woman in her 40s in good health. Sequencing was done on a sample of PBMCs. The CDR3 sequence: CASSFVSENYNVQFF. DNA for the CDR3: TGCGCCAGCAGCTTTGTTTCGGAAAACTACAATGTGCAGTTCTTC.